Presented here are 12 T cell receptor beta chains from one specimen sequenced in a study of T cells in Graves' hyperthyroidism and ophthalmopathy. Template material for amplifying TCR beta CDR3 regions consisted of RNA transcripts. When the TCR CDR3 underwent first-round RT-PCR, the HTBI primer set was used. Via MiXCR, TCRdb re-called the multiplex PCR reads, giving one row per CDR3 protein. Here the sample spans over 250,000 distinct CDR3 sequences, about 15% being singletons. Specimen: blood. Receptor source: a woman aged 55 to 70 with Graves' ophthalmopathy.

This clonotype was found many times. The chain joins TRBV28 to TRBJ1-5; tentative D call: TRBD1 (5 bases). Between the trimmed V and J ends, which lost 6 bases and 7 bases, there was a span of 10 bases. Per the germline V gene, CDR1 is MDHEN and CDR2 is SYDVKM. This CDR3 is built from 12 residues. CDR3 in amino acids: CASSFRDQPQHF. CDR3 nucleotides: TGTGCCAGCAGCTTCCGGGACCAGCCCCAGCATTTT.

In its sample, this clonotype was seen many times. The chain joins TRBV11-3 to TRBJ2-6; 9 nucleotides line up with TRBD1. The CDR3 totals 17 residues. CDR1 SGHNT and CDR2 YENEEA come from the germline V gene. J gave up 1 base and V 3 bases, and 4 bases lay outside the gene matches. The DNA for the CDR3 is TGTGCCAGCAGCTTGACCGGGACAGGGTCTGGGGCCAACGTCCTGACTTTC. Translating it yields CASSLTGTGSGANVLTF. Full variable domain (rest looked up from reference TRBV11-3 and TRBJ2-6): EAGVVQSPRYKIIEKKQPVAFWCNPISGHNTLYWYLQNLGQGPELLIRYENEEAVDDSQLPKDRFSAERLKGVDSTLKIQPAELGDSAVYLCASSLTGTGSGANVLTFGAGSRLTVL.

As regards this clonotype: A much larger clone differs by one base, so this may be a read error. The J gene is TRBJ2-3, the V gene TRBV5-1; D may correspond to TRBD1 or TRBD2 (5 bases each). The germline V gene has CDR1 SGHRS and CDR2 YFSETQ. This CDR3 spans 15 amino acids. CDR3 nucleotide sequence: TGTGCCAGCAACTATGACGGGGCTGCCACAGATACGCAGTATTTT. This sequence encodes CASNYDGAATDTQYF.

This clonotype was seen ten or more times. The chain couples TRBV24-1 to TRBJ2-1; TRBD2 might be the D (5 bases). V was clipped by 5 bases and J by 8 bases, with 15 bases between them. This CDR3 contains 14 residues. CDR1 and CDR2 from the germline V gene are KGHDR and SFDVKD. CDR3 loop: CATSGRLATDEQFF. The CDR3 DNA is TGTGCCACCAGTGGTCGATTAGCGACCGATGAGCAGTTCTTC.

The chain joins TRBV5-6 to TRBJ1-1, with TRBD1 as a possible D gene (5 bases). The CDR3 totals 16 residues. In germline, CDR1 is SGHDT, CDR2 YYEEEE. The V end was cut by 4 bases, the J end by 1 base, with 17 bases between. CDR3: CASSPYGGARNTEAFF. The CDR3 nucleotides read TGTGCCAGCAGCCCGTACGGCGGGGCTCGGAACACTGAAGCTTTCTTT.

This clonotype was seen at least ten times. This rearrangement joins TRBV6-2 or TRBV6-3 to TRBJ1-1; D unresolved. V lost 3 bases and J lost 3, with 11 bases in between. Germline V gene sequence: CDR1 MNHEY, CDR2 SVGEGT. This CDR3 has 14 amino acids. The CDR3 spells CASSYGVGHTEAFF. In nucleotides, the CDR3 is TGTGCCAGCAGTTATGGCGTCGGCCACACTGAAGCTTTCTTT.

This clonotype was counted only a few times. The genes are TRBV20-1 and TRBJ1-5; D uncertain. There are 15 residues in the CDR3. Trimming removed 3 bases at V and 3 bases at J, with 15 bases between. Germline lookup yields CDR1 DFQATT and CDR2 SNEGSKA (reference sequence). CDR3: CSARGGSGDNQPQHF. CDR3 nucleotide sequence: TGCAGTGCTAGGGGAGGATCCGGGGACAATCAGCCCCAGCATTTT.

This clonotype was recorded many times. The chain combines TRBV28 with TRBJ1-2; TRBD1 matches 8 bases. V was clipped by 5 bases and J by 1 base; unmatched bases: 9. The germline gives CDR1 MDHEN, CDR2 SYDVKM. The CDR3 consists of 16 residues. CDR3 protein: CASSGYRGDGNYGYTF. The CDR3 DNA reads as TGTGCCAGCAGTGGTTACAGGGGGGATGGTAACTATGGCTACACCTTC.

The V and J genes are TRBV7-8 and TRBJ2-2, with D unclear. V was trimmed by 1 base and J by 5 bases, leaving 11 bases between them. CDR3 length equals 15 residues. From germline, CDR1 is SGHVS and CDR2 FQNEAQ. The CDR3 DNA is TGTGCCAGCAGCTTAGGTGTCGTTTGGACCGGGGAGCTGTTTTTT. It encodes CASSLGVVWTGELFF.

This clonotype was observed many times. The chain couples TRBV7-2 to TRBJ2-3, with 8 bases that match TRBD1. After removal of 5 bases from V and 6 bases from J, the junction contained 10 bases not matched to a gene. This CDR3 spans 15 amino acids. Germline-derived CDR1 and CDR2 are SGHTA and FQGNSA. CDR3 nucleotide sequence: TGTGCCAGCAGCGATTTCGGACAGGGCGGCGATACGCAGTATTTT. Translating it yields CASSDFGQGGDTQYF.

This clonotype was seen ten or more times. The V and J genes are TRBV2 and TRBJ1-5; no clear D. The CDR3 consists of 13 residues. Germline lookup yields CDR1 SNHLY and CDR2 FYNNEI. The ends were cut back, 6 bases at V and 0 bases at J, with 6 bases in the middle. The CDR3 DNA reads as TGTGCCAGCAGGGATTATAGCAATCAGCCCCAGCATTTT. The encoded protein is CASRDYSNQPQHF.

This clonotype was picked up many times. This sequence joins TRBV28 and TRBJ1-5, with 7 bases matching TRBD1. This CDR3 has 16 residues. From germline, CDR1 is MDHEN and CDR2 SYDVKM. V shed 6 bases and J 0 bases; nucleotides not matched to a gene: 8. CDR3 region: CASRGQFPNSNQPQHF. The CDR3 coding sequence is TGTGCCAGCAGGGGACAGTTTCCAAATAGCAATCAGCCCCAGCATTTT.